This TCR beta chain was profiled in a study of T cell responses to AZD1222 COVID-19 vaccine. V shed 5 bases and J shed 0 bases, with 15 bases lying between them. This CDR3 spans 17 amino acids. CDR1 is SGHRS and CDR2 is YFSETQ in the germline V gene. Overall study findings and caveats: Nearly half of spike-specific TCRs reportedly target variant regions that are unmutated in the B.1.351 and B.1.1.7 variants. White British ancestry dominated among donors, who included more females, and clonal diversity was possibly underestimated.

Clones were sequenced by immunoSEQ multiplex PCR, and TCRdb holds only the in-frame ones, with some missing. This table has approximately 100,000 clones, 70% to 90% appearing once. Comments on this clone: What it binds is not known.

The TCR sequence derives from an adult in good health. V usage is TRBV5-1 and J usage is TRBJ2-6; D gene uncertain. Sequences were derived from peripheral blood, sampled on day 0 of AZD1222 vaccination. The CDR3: CASRLLTTRSGANVLTF. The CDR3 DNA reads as TGCGCCAGCAGACTCCTGACCACACGCTCTGGGGCCAACGTCCTGACTTTC. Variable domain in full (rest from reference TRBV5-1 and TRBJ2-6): KAGVTQTPRYLIKTRGQQVTLSCSPISGHRSVSWYQQTPGQGLQFLFEYFSETQRNKGNFPGRFSGRQFSNSRSEMNVSTLELGDSALYLCASRLLTTRSGANVLTFGAGSRLTVL.